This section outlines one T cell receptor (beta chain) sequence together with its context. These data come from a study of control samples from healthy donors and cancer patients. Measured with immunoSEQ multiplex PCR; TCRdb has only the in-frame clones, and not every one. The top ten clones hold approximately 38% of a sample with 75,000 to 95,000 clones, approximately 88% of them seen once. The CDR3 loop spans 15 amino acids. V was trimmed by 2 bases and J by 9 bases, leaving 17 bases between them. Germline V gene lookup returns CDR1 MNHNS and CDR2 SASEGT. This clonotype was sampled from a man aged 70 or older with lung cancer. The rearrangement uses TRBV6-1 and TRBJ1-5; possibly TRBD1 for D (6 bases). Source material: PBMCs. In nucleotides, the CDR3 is TGTGCCAGCAGTGAAAACAGGGCGGGACTGCTGCCCCAGCATTTT. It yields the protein CASSENRAGLLPQHF.